Below are 26 T cell receptor beta chains sequenced from a single sample in a study of T cells after yellow fever vaccination. One entry per CDR3 protein results from TCRdb running MiXCR on the 5' RACE reads. The sample lists about 170,000 distinct CDR3 sequences, approximately 11% seen once, with roughly a third in the top ten. The source material was CD8+ T cells sorted from PBMCs, sampled 15 days after the yellow fever booster vaccination. Receptors were obtained from a man between 18 and 35 years old who received the YFV17D yellow fever vaccine.

This clonotype was detected only a few times. This chain connects TRBV4-1 to TRBJ1-5, with TRBD1 identical over 10 bases. The CDR3 runs 15 residues. Unmatched junction bases numbered 3, after V lost 0 bases and J lost 7 bases. Germline V lookup: CDR1 MGHRA, CDR2 YSYEKL. The CDR3 nucleotides are TGCGCCAGCAGCCAAGAGGGACAGGGGACACAGCCCCAGCATTTT. Translating it yields CASSQEGQGTQPQHF.

The chain employs TRBV10-3 and TRBJ1-6; D might be TRBD1 (6 bases). The CDR3 runs 15 residues. Deletions cut 0 bases from V and 5 bases from J, with 8 bases between. The V gene's germline CDR1 is ENHRY and CDR2 SYGVKD. The CDR3 sequence is CAISESRQDNSPLHF. The CDR3 DNA sequence: TGTGCCATCAGTGAGTCTCGACAGGATAATTCACCCCTCCACTTT.

This clonotype was counted only a few times. The chain couples TRBV20-1 to TRBJ2-7, with 9 bases fitting TRBD1. V shed 2 bases, J shed 3 bases, and the junction held 5 bases outside the gene matches. CDR3 length: 14 amino acids. CDR1 is DFQATT, CDR2 SNEGSKA, per germline (reference sequence). CDR3 residues: CSARTGQGLYEQYF. The CDR3 region has the DNA TGCAGTGCTAGAACCGGACAGGGGCTCTACGAGCAGTACTTC.

This clonotype came up a few times. The genes are TRBV6-5 and TRBJ1-2; D uncertain. The CDR3 spans 15 residues. Trimming removed 5 bases at V and 7 bases at J, with 20 bases between. The germline CDR1 and CDR2 sequences are MNHEY and SVGAGI. CDR3 coding DNA: TGTGCCAGCAGTCCGTCGGTTATGGGCCTTGGTGGCTACACCTTC. Translation: CASSPSVMGLGGYTF.

This clonotype was counted a few times. The chain recombines TRBV4-2 with TRBJ2-1; weak D call: TRBD2 (6 bases). The CDR3 has 15 amino acids. Germline CDR1 LGHNA, CDR2 YNFKEQ. V was cut by 1 base and J by 6 bases, with 13 bases left in between. The CDR3 DNA follows: TGTGCCAGCAGCCAAGGAGTGGGACTCCTCAATGAGCAGTTCTTC. This translates into CASSQGVGLLNEQFF.

The J gene is TRBJ1-2, the V gene TRBV9, with unresolved D. V lost 0 bases, J lost 8 bases, and 8 bases lay in between. The germline V gene encodes CDR1 SGDLS and CDR2 YYNGEE. The CDR3 totals 12 residues. CDR3 protein: CASSVGGAGYTF. As DNA, the CDR3 is TGTGCCAGCAGCGTAGGTGGTGCCGGCTACACCTTC.

The chain uses TRBV5-5 and TRBJ2-2; 8 nucleotides line up with TRBD2. The CDR3 has 17 residues. Germline V CDR1 and CDR2: SGHKS, YYEKEE (reference sequence). V was clipped by 2 bases and J by 8 bases; unmatched bases: 14. In DNA, the CDR3 is TGTGCCAGCAGCTTATGGGTAGCGGGGCGCATAGGTGGGGAGCTGTTTTTT. This codes for CASSLWVAGRIGGELFF.

The chain uses TRBV12-3 or TRBV12-4 and TRBJ2-1; D is possibly TRBD1 or TRBD2 (5 bases each). The CDR3 has 15 residues. V was cut by 6 bases and J by 0 bases, with 12 bases left in between. In DNA, the CDR3 is TGTGCCAGCAGCCCGGACGGGACCTCCTACAATGAGCAGTTCTTC. Protein sequence: CASSPDGTSYNEQFF.

The rearrangement joins TRBV29-1 to TRBJ2-5, with D unclear. The CDR3 spans 12 residues. Trimming shortened V by 6 bases and J by 2 bases, and 10 bases separated the two germline ends. Germline V gene sequence: CDR1 SQVTM, CDR2 ANQGSEA. CDR3 in DNA: TGCAGCGTCCAGGAGCTACAAGAGACCCAGTACTTC. Translation: CSVQELQETQYF.

This clonotype has just a few counts. Here the CDR3 reads CSVDPSGGDTQYF. The DNA of the CDR3 is TGCAGCGTTGACCCCAGCGGGGGAGATACGCAGTATTTT. The chain links TRBV29-1 to TRBJ2-3; 8 bases map to TRBD2. The trim removed 3 bases at V and 5 bases at J, leaving 4 bases unmatched. The germline gives CDR1 SQVTM, CDR2 ANQGSEA. This CDR3 has 13 residues.

This rearrangement joins TRBV4-2 to TRBJ1-5; D gene uncertain. The CDR3 is made up of 14 amino acids. CDR1 is LGHNA, CDR2 YNFKEQ, per germline. The V and J ends lost 4 bases and 8 bases respectively, with 15 bases between them. The CDR3 protein is CASSLTAPQKPQHF. The DNA for the CDR3 is TGTGCCAGCAGCCTTACGGCCCCTCAAAAGCCCCAGCATTTT.

V is TRBV23-1 and J is TRBJ1-5, with 9 bases identical to TRBD1. TRBV23-1 is designated an ORF whose function remains uncertain. V lost 5 bases and J lost 6; bases outside the gene matches: 14. The CDR3 covers 17 residues. CDR3 residues: CASSNLTGTGMVQPQHF. The CDR3 region has the DNA TGCGCCAGCAGTAACCTCACCGGGACAGGGATGGTTCAGCCCCAGCATTTT.

The CDR3 DNA reads TGTGCCAGTAGCCTGTGGGACGCCTACGAGCAGTACTTC. Protein product: CASSLWDAYEQYF. This sequence joins TRBV19 and TRBJ2-7; TRBD1 or TRBD2 may be the D gene (5 bases each). Trimming removed 6 bases at V and 2 bases at J, with 11 bases between. The CDR3 has 13 amino acids. CDR1 is LNHDA and CDR2 is SQIVND in the germline V gene (reference sequence).

CDR3 bases: TGCAGCGTTGAACTGGGACTAGCGGGTACCACAGATACGCAGTATTTT. This translates into CSVELGLAGTTDTQYF. This chain links TRBV29-1 with TRBJ2-3; 12 bases are a match to TRBD2. V gave up 2 bases and J gave up 2 bases; unmatched junction bases: 5. Germline CDR1 and CDR2: SQVTM and ANQGSEA. The CDR3 loop spans 16 amino acids.

The rearrangement links TRBV6-2 or TRBV6-3 to TRBJ2-7; D ambiguous. V lost 9 bases to trimming and J lost 4 bases, with 10 bases between them. Germline CDR1 is MNHEY and CDR2 is SVGEGT. The CDR3 extends over 11 amino acids. CDR3 sequence reads: CASGSAYEQYF. The CDR3 DNA follows: TGTGCCAGTGGGTCCGCGTACGAGCAGTACTTC.

The chain carries TRBV7-8 and TRBJ2-5; D is possibly TRBD2 (6 bases). The germline V and J ends were trimmed by 8 bases and 7 bases, with 17 bases remaining between them. Germline-derived CDR1 and CDR2 are SGHVS and FQNEAQ. This CDR3 spans 13 amino acids. The CDR3 protein is CASLVPVEGTQYF. The CDR3, as DNA: TGTGCCAGCCTGGTTCCCGTGGAGGGGACCCAGTACTTC.

The rearrangement joins TRBV4-1 to TRBJ1-2; D possibly corresponds to TRBD1 (5 bases). The CDR3 spans 13 residues. Germline V gene data show CDR1 as MGHRA and CDR2 as YSYEKL. Trimming removed 4 bases at V and 4 bases at J, with 10 bases between. Here the CDR3 DNA reads TGCGCCAGCAGCCCGACAGTATCCTATGGCTACACCTTC. As protein: CASSPTVSYGYTF.

This chain links TRBV3-1 with TRBJ1-3; D not certain. Trimming cost V 2 bases and J 2 bases, with 7 bases left between them. Germline CDR1 is LGHDT and CDR2 is YNNKEL (reference sequence). The CDR3 is 14 amino acids. The CDR3 sequence is CASSQSKPGNTIYF. In nucleotides, the CDR3 is TGTGCCAGCAGCCAATCCAAGCCTGGAAACACCATATATTTT. Looking up the rest from reference TRBV3-1 and TRBJ1-3 gives the full variable domain: DTAVSQTPKYLVTQMGNDKSIKCEQNLGHDTMYWYKQDSKKFLKIMFSYNNKELIINETVPNRFSPKSPDKAHLNLHINSLELGDSAVYFCASSQSKPGNTIYFGEGSWLTVV.

Only a few counts were recorded for this clonotype. In DNA form, the CDR3 reads TGTGCCAGCAGCCCGGACGGCTCCTGGCAGCCCCAGCATTTT. It encodes CASSPDGSWQPQHF. The chain employs TRBV11-2 and TRBJ1-5, with no clear D. The CDR3 is made up of 14 amino acids. The germline gives CDR1 SGHAT, CDR2 FQNNGV. Trimming cost V 5 bases and J 7 bases, with 15 bases left between them.

This clonotype was counted only a few times. This CDR3 is CSAVRVSEQFF. The CDR3 DNA is TGCAGTGCCGTCAGGGTTTCAGAGCAGTTCTTC. V usage is TRBV20-1 and J usage is TRBJ2-1; tentatively, D is TRBD1 (5 bases). The CDR3 runs to 11 residues. V was cut by 6 bases and J by 10 bases, with 13 bases left in between. CDR1 is DFQATT and CDR2 is SNEGSKA in the germline V gene (reference sequence).

This clonotype was recorded a few times. An end of the junction does not agree with germline; a read error may underlie this. V is TRBV12-3 or TRBV12-4 and J is TRBJ2-1; 7 bases map to TRBD1. This CDR3 is built from 14 residues. The CDR3 DNA follows: TGTGCCAGCAGTTTAGCGAGGACAGGCCTAAGTTTGGTCTTC. This sequence encodes CASSLARTGLSLVF.

This clonotype was found a few times. The rearrangement uses TRBV12-5 and TRBJ2-5, with D perhaps given as TRBD1 or TRBD2 (5 bases each). Trimming pared 6 bases from V and 0 bases from J, leaving 17 bases between. This CDR3 region has 16 residues. The germline gives CDR1 LGHNT, CDR2 FRNRAP. CDR3 nucleotide sequence: TGTGCTAGTGGCCTTGGGACGCTCTTGTACCAAGAGACCCAGTACTTC. Protein sequence: CASGLGTLLYQETQYF.

This chain connects TRBV14 to TRBJ2-1, with TRBD2 as a possible D gene (6 bases). This CDR3 is built from 16 residues. Germline V lookup: CDR1 SGHDN, CDR2 FVKESK. V was trimmed by 4 bases and J by 5 bases, leaving 18 bases between them. CDR3 sequence (DNA): TGTGCCAGCAGCCGGGACGCGGGGCGCCTCGACAATGAGCAGTTCTTC. This gives the protein CASSRDAGRLDNEQFF. Together with reference TRBV14 and TRBJ2-1, the CDR3 gives the full variable domain: EAGVTQFPSHSVIEKGQTVTLRCDPISGHDNLYWYRRVMGKEIKFLLHFVKESKQDESGMPNNRFLAERTGGTYSTLKVQPAELEDSGVYFCASSRDAGRLDNEQFFGPGTRLTVL.

This clonotype has more than one count but fewer than ten. The chain recombines TRBV6-6 with TRBJ2-5; D is undetermined. The ends were cut back, 0 bases at V and 9 bases at J, with 14 bases in the middle. The CDR3 is 14 amino acids. Germline values: CDR1 MNHNY, CDR2 SVGAGI (reference sequence). CDR3 region: CASSYSSTRAAQYF. The CDR3 coding sequence is TGTGCCAGCAGTTACTCGAGTACAAGGGCGGCCCAGTACTTC.

As DNA, the CDR3 is TGTGCCAGCAGCCAAGATGTTTCCCTGGCCAGGCTTAGTACTGAAGCTTTCTTT. Its translation is CASSQDVSLARLSTEAFF. The V gene is TRBV3-1, the J gene TRBJ1-1; D is unresolved. Germline CDR1 is LGHDT and CDR2 is YNNKEL (reference sequence). V was trimmed by 0 bases and J by 5 bases, leaving 22 bases between them. The CDR3 extends over 18 amino acids. Full variable domain (rest looked up from reference TRBV3-1 and TRBJ1-1): DTAVSQTPKYLVTQMGNDKSIKCEQNLGHDTMYWYKQDSKKFLKIMFSYNNKELIINETVPNRFSPKSPDKAHLNLHINSLELGDSAVYFCASSQDVSLARLSTEAFFGQGTRLTVV.

This clonotype has a count of ten or more. The gene calls are TRBV29-1 and TRBJ1-1; 7 bases line up with TRBD1. Germline V gene lookup returns CDR1 SQVTM and CDR2 ANQGSEA. The CDR3 covers 12 residues. After removal of 7 bases from V and 3 bases from J, the junction contained 5 bases not matched to a gene. Here the CDR3 reads CSAGGWDTEAFF. The CDR3 DNA is TGCAGCGCAGGGGGTTGGGACACTGAAGCTTTCTTT.